Sequencing of this TCR beta chain was carried out in a study of T cell changes during pregnancy in multiple sclerosis. In germline, CDR1 is MNHEY, CDR2 SMNVEV (reference sequence). Deletions cut 0 bases from V and 2 bases from J, with 10 bases between. The CDR3 runs to 15 residues. Sequencing was performed with immunoSEQ multiplex PCR; in TCRdb, only in-frame clones are kept and a portion is missing. Here the sample spans approximately 23,000 clones, around 89% being singletons. V usage is TRBV27 and J usage is TRBJ1-1; D is perhaps TRBD1 (5 bases). The receptor's source is a female donor with multiple sclerosis, enrolled in a pregnancy study. This sample comprised CD8+ T cells from peripheral blood mononuclear cells, obtained in the first trimester of pregnancy. CDR3 in DNA: TGTGCCAGCAGTTTATCCGACAGTTTTAACACTGAAGCTTTCTTT. Protein product: CASSLSDSFNTEAFF.